Listed here are 17 T cell receptor beta chains from one sample, sequenced in a study of blood T cell repertoires in COVID-19. Clones were sequenced by immunoSEQ multiplex PCR, and TCRdb holds only the in-frame ones, with some missing. The sample records some 380,000 clones, about 80% being singletons. Input material: peripheral blood. The origin of the receptors is a human donor with acute or convalescent COVID-19. The donor label of this sample is uncertain.

V gene TRBV6-2 or TRBV6-3 combines with J gene TRBJ1-2, with D perhaps matching TRBD1 (5 bases). Trimming cost V 2 bases and J 7 bases, with 17 bases left between them. The germline V gene encodes CDR1 MNHEY and CDR2 SVGEGT. The CDR3 is made up of 15 amino acids. Here the CDR3 reads CASSYEGRGIGGYTF. As DNA, the CDR3 is TGTGCCAGCAGTTACGAGGGGCGCGGGATTGGTGGCTACACCTTC.

V and J are TRBV12-3 or TRBV12-4 and TRBJ1-5; D ambiguous. V lost 11 bases and J 0 bases, leaving 11 bases between the germline ends. The length of the CDR3 is 13 residues. This chain's CDR3 is CAVSYGSNQPQHF. In DNA, the CDR3 is TGTGCCGTATCTTACGGTAGCAATCAGCCCCAGCATTTT.

The chain carries TRBV2 and TRBJ1-5; 9 nucleotides line up with TRBD1. Trimming removed 7 bases from V and 3 bases from J; junction bases left unmatched: 7. The V gene's germline CDR1 is SNHLY and CDR2 FYNNEI. This CDR3 contains 15 residues. CDR3 sequence (DNA): TGTGCCAGCAACTCCGACAGGGGGTTCAATCAGCCCCAGCATTTT. Protein: CASNSDRGFNQPQHF. Variable domain in full (rest from reference TRBV2 and TRBJ1-5): EPEVTQTPSHQVTQMGQEVILRCVPISNHLYFYWYRQILGQKVEFLVSFYNNEISEKSEIFDDQFSVERPDGSNFTLKIRSTKLEDSAMYFCASNSDRGFNQPQHFGDGTRLSIL.

The CDR3 DNA follows: TGTGCCAGCTCACCACAGGTTCCGACTAGGAATGAGCAGTTCTTC. Its protein is CASSPQVPTRNEQFF. This rearrangement joins TRBV18 to TRBJ2-1; D is possibly TRBD2 (6 bases). Germline V lookup: CDR1 KGHSH, CDR2 LQKENI. Trimming cost V 1 base and J 7 bases, with 14 bases left between them. This CDR3 is 15 amino acids long.

The genes are TRBV7-9 and TRBJ2-7, with a weak D call TRBD1 (5 bases). Germline V gene sequence: CDR1 SEHNR, CDR2 FQNEAQ (reference sequence). Between the trimmed V and J ends, which lost 3 bases and 6 bases, there was a span of 12 bases. CDR3 size: 13 residues. CDR3 protein: CASSFRTGPEQYF. CDR3 DNA sequence: TGTGCCAGCAGCTTTAGAACAGGTCCCGAGCAGTACTTC.

The V call is TRBV5-6, the J call TRBJ1-4, with D unclear. Per the germline V gene, CDR1 is SGHDT and CDR2 is YYEEEE. The length of the CDR3 is 17 residues. Trimming removed 0 bases from V and 7 bases from J, with 19 bases in between. The CDR3 loop is CASSLDFGRGGREKLFF. CDR3 coding DNA: TGTGCCAGCAGCTTGGACTTTGGTCGGGGAGGACGTGAAAAACTGTTTTTT.

CDR3 in DNA: TGTGCCAGCAGCTTAGGCGGCAATGAGCAGTTCTTC. This sequence encodes CASSLGGNEQFF. The rearrangement links TRBV5-4 to TRBJ2-1, with D unresolved. V lost 2 bases to trimming and J lost 6 bases, with 6 bases between them. CDR3 length: 12 amino acids. The germline V gene has CDR1 SGHNT and CDR2 YYREEE (reference sequence).

The chain employs TRBV6-1 and TRBJ1-5, with 12 bases that match TRBD1. This CDR3 spans 16 amino acids. Germline lookup yields CDR1 MNHNS and CDR2 SASEGT. Trimming took 3 bases from V and 7 from J; bases not matched to a gene: 7. The CDR3 nucleotides are TGTGCCAGCAGTGAGGGACAGGGGGCATCAGGACAGCCCCAGCATTTT. Its protein is CASSEGQGASGQPQHF.

A note on this clone: Compared with germline, one end of the junction differs, possibly owing to a read error. This chain joins TRBV2 and TRBJ1-1; TRBD1 agrees at 8 bases. Germline V gene lookup returns CDR1 SNHLY and CDR2 FYNNEI. The CDR3 has 15 amino acids. The CDR3 loop is CASSEGQGDIFVAFF. CDR3 sequence (DNA): TGTGCCAGCAGCGAAGGACAGGGCGACATTTTTGTAGCTTTCTTT.

CDR3 sequence reads: CASSWGDREEEKLFF. In DNA form, the CDR3 reads TGTGCCAGCAGCTGGGGGGACAGGGAAGAAGAAAAACTGTTTTTT. This rearrangement joins TRBV11-2 to TRBJ1-4; 9 nucleotides match TRBD1. Trimming took 4 bases from V and 8 from J; bases not matched to a gene: 8. The CDR3 is 15 residues long. Per the germline V gene, CDR1 is SGHAT and CDR2 is FQNNGV.

The chain recombines TRBV5-1 with TRBJ2-7, with no clear D. This CDR3 comprises 14 residues. Germline V gene sequence: CDR1 SGHRS, CDR2 YFSETQ. With 2 bases removed from V and 3 bases from J, the gap between germline ends came to 12 bases. In DNA form, the CDR3 reads TGCGCCAGCAGCTTCGAACAGTTTTACTACGAGCAGTACTTC. As protein: CASSFEQFYYEQYF.

This chain connects TRBV20-1 to TRBJ1-1; 7 bases map to TRBD1. Losses at the gene ends were 4 bases for V and 14 bases for J; bases not matched to a gene: 10. Germline V gene sequence: CDR1 DFQATT, CDR2 SNEGSKA (reference sequence). The CDR3 totals 11 residues. The CDR3 bases are TGCAGTGCTATCCCAGGACAGGAGGCCTTCTTT. Translation: CSAIPGQEAFF.

The chain employs TRBV6-5 and TRBJ1-3; D is perhaps TRBD1 (6 bases). Trimming cost V 6 bases and J 2 bases, with 14 bases left between them. The V gene's germline CDR1 is MNHEY and CDR2 SVGAGI. The CDR3 has 15 residues. The CDR3 sequence is CASSADGTPGNTIYF. DNA of the CDR3: TGTGCCAGCAGCGCCGACGGGACACCTGGAAACACCATATATTTT.

The chain combines TRBV30 with TRBJ1-2; maybe TRBD1 (5 bases). V lost 2 bases, J lost 4 bases, and 5 bases lay in between. Germline loops: CDR1 GTSNPN, CDR2 SVGIG (reference sequence). This CDR3 contains 11 residues. In DNA, the CDR3 is TGTGCCTGGAGTCAGGGCTATGGCTACACCTTC. The encoded protein is CAWSQGYGYTF.

The chain employs TRBV6-1 and TRBJ2-7, with TRBD2 as a possible D gene (5 bases). Germline CDR1 is MNHNS and CDR2 is SASEGT. The CDR3 runs 13 residues. Between the trimmed V and J ends, which lost 3 bases and 6 bases, there was a span of 12 bases. The CDR3 nucleotides are TGTGCCAGCAGTGATCTGGACCGGGGCGAGCAGTACTTC. It translates to CASSDLDRGEQYF.

J is TRBJ1-2 and V is TRBV29-1, with D tentatively TRBD1 (5 bases). In germline, CDR1 is SQVTM, CDR2 ANQGSEA. This CDR3 has 14 amino acids. V shed 0 bases and J shed 5 bases, with 13 bases lying between them. The CDR3 DNA is TGCAGCGTTGAAGAGAGTCCAGGGCTATATGGCTACACCTTC. Its translation: CSVEESPGLYGYTF.

This clone occurred a few times. The J gene is TRBJ1-2, the V gene TRBV7-9; no firm D call. The germline CDR1 and CDR2 sequences are SEHNR and FQNEAQ (reference sequence). CDR3 size: 14 residues. V lost 3 bases and J 6 bases, leaving 14 bases between the germline ends. The DNA of the CDR3 is TGTGCCAGCAGCTTCTCGTGGACTGGGGATGGCTACACCTTC. Translating gives CASSFSWTGDGYTF.